The subject of this entry is one T cell receptor beta chain. It lacks a known antigen. Base-call qualities are not available, and no considerably larger clone is one nucleotide away. The treatment or condition label on this specimen signifies: randomized to nivolumab then ipilimumab (arm A) or the reverse (arm B). None of the trial patients had been given prior DNA-damaging chemotherapy. Live CD3+CD8+ cells negative for CD19 and CD56 were sorted from thawed PBMCs on a FACS Aria II flow cytometer. Samples were obtained from patients with melanoma enrolled in CheckMate 064, a randomized, open-label phase II trial of sequential checkpoint blockade. Peripheral blood mononuclear cells were collected by leukapheresis, purified using Ficoll-Paque, and frozen in human serum containing around 9.8% DMSO. Immediately after sorting, the purity of sorted blood CD3+CD8+ cells was verified to be >98%, after which DNA was extracted.

Reading from cysteine to phenylalanine, the CDR3 counts 14 amino acids. The only DNA kept is the CDR3, 42 bases in frame from the first base. The germline V gene encodes CDR1 MNHEY and CDR2 SMNVEV (reference sequence). V is pared back by 6 bases and J by 4 bases, with 13 bases lying between the germline termini. This sample was included in a study of sequential checkpoint blockade in melanoma (dated by TCRdb to between 2018 and 2021). Background on the whole study: Patients were assigned by 1:1 randomization to either first-line nivolumab followed by ipilimumab (arm A) or ipilimumab followed by nivolumab (arm B). Both trial sequences were followed by maintenance nivolumab.

TCRbeta CDR3 regions were immunosequenced from genomic DNA with the immunoSEQ Assay. Before high-throughput sequencing, genomic DNA was amplified using bias-controlled multiplex PCR. The authors' pipeline ran thus. To quantify the absolute abundance of each unique TCRbeta CDR3 region, the sequences were collapsed and filtered. Clonality, defined as 1 minus Pielou's evenness, was calculated using only productive rearrangements. Clones with significantly greater frequencies in on-treatment versus baseline samples were identified using a previously published method. Imported from immuneACCESS, the table was reduced by TCRdb to in-frame sequences with V and J called. These copies leave out some clones; in studies compared against another copy, an unresolved V gene accounts for under half, and the cause of the remainder is not known. V, J and clone size reflect that table, while D and trimming were determined from the DNA. A total of 8,400 or so clones appear in this sample, 50% to 70% of them only once. 50% of the sample is held by the ten biggest clonotypes.

Beyond this particular receptor, the publication reports: Larger, independent patient cohorts are needed to validate the response-prediction model that combines TCR metrics and mutation burden.

This receptor was obtained from a human patient with melanoma. Some clones in this sample may be carry-over from other donors' samples. This material consisted of CD8+ T cells sorted from blood (inferred from file names), taken from a patient given nivolumab and ipilimumab in sequence. The chain uses TRBV27 and TRBJ1-5, and perhaps TRBD1 as D gene, on 5 matching bases. The CDR3 region reads CASRSRGSNQPQHF. The DNA is as follows: TGTGCCAGCAGAAGTAGGGGATCTAATCAGCCCCAGCATTTT.